The clone carrying this TCR beta chain was counted ten times or more. Its specificity is not known. The ends were cut back, 3 bases at V and 5 bases at J, with 16 bases in the middle. Per germline, CDR1 SEHNR and CDR2 FQNEAQ (reference sequence). The CDR3 length is 16 residues. The data were obtained in a study of spatial heterogeneity in lung cancer. Study details: In raw reads, more than eight appearances on average were recorded for each unique TCR and UMI combination.

Broader study findings: The study found ubiquitous expanded tumor TCRs in blood more at resection than follow-up.

In TCRdb, the 5' RACE reads were re-called with MiXCR into one record per CDR3 protein. The top ten clones hold over 13% of a sample with 50,000 to 65,000 distinct CDR3 sequences, roughly 8% of them seen once. Sample time point: sample taken at primary tumor resection. Whole RNA from tumor, nontumor lung or frozen PBMC was sequenced unsorted. A total of more than 65 untreated early-stage non-small cell lung cancer patients served as donors. The specimen comprised PBMCs, sampled at surgery. The clonotype was recovered from a female donor with early-stage non-small cell lung cancer. The chain combines TRBV7-9 with TRBJ2-2; D may correspond to TRBD1 or TRBD2 (5 bases each). Here the CDR3 reads CASSFPPGRGTGELFF. Written as DNA, the CDR3 is TGTGCCAGCAGCTTCCCCCCGGGACGCGGAACCGGGGAGCTGTTTTTT.